This record concerns one T cell receptor (beta chain) sequence. The CDR3 length is 12 residues. Germline CDR1 is SGHDT and CDR2 is YYEEEE. Trimming left V 1 base short and J 10 bases short, with 9 bases between. This sample stems from a study of blood T cell repertoires in COVID-19. Overall study context: Nucleic acid was either cDNA or gDNA, and it came from T cells, B-cell-depleted T cells, or PBMCs.

Seattle-derived patients entered the study during active infection and were followed longitudinally. Sequenced by immunoSEQ multiplex PCR; TCRdb stores in-frame clones only, minus some. The data show fewer than 85,000 clones, with about 83% seen just once and 6.9% held by the top ten. Sample: peripheral blood. This TCR derives from a man aged 25 to 40 with COVID-19, enrolled during active disease. The chain links TRBV5-6 to TRBJ2-1; D is ambiguous. CDR3 in DNA: TGTGCCAGCAGCTTGAGGCCGCGGGAGCAGTTCTTC. Amino acid sequence: CASSLRPREQFF.